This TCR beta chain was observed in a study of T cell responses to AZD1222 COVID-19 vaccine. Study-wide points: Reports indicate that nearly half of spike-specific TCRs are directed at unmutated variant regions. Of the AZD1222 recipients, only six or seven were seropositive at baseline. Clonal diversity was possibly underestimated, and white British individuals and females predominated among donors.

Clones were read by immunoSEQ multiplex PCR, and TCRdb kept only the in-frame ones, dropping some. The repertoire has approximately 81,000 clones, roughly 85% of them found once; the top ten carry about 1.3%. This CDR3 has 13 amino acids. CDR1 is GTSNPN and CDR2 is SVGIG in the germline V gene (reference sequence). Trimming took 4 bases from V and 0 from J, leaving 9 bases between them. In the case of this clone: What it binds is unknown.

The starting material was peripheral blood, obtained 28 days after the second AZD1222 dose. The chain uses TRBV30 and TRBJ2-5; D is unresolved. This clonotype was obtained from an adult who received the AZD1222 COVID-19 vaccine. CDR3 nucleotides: TGTGCCTGGACGAGGCAGAACCAAGAGACCCAGTACTTC. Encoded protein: CAWTRQNQETQYF.